This TCR beta chain is from a study of T cells expressing NK-cell markers. Study results and caveats: The HCMV specificity of the expanded NKG2C+ T cell clones stayed unresolved.

Making the TCR beta cDNA relied on 5'RACE template switching with UMIs. No DNA is given; TCRdb re-called the 5' RACE reads and lists each CDR3 protein once. The sample holds approximately 380,000 distinct CDR3 sequences. The CDR3 is 14 residues long. The germline V gene encodes CDR1 SGDLS and CDR2 YYNGEE. As concerns this clonotype: The antigen remains undetermined.

The chain couples TRBV9 to TRBJ1-1; the D call from TCRdb, TRBD1, cannot be confirmed without DNA. The sequenced sample was blood T cells: a sorted CD56 or NKG2C T cell subset, CD4+ or CD8+ T cells, or bulk PBMC T cells (not recorded which). This receptor was obtained from a man between 18 and 69 years old in good health. Here the CDR3 reads CASSVGPINTEAFF.